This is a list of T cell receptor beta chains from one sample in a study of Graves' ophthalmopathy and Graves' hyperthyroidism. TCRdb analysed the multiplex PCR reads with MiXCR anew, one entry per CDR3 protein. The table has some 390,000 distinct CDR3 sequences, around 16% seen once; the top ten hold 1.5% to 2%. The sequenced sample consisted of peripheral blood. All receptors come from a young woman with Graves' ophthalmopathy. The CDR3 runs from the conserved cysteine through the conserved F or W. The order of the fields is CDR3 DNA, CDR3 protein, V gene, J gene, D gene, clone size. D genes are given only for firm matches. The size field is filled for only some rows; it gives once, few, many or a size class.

CDR3nt: TGTGCCAGCAGCCCGGAGGGCCGCGAGCAGTACTTC; CDR3aa: CASSPEGREQYF; v_gene: TRBV9; j_gene: TRBJ2-7; d_gene: NA; abundance: many
CDR3nt: TGTGCCAGCAGTGAAGTAATCGGGGCAAACCTCTACGAGCAGTACTTC; CDR3aa: CASSEVIGANLYEQYF; v_gene: TRBV6-1; j_gene: TRBJ2-7; d_gene: NA; abundance: many
CDR3nt: TGTGCCAGCAGCCAAGCCAGCGGCCGCTATAATTCACCCCTCCACTTT; CDR3aa: CASSQASGRYNSPLHF; v_gene: TRBV14; j_gene: TRBJ1-6; d_gene: NA; abundance: many
CDR3nt: TGTGCCAGCAGTCCTGCCACAGGGAGGTCAAGGACTGAAGCTTTCTTT; CDR3aa: CASSPATGRSRTEAFF; v_gene: TRBV27; j_gene: TRBJ1-1; d_gene: NA; abundance: NA
CDR3nt: TGTGCCAGCAGCTTGACAGGGAACTATGGCTACACCTTC; CDR3aa: CASSLTGNYGYTF; v_gene: TRBV6-5; j_gene: TRBJ1-2; d_gene: TRBD1; abundance: many
CDR3nt: TGTGCCAGCAGTTTAGGACAGGGGCGGAGCAATCAGCCCCAGCATTTT; CDR3aa: CASSLGQGRSNQPQHF; v_gene: TRBV28; j_gene: TRBJ1-5; d_gene: TRBD1; abundance: many
CDR3nt: TGTGCCAGCAGCCTTGACCCGAGGGGACAGCCCCAGCATTTT; CDR3aa: CASSLDPRGQPQHF; v_gene: TRBV7-2; j_gene: TRBJ1-5; d_gene: NA; abundance: NA
CDR3nt: TGTGCCAGCAGTTTGGTCGACAGGGGTCGGTCCACCGGGGAGCTGTTTTTT; CDR3aa: CASSLVDRGRSTGELFF; v_gene: TRBV28; j_gene: TRBJ2-2; d_gene: TRBD1; abundance: many
CDR3nt: TGTGCCAGCAGTTTTATCCGGGACAGATCCTACGAGCAGTACTTC; CDR3aa: CASSFIRDRSYEQYF; v_gene: TRBV6-5; j_gene: TRBJ2-7; d_gene: TRBD1; abundance: many
CDR3nt: TGTGCCAGCAGCCCCGGGACGTTGGGTCAGCCCCAGCATTTT; CDR3aa: CASSPGTLGQPQHF; v_gene: TRBV28; j_gene: TRBJ1-5; d_gene: NA; abundance: many